This T cell receptor (beta chain) was recovered during a study of blood T cell repertoires in COVID-19. Overall study context: Sites across the United States, Italy and Spain contributed samples from acute and convalescent COVID-19. T cells, B-cell-depleted T cells, or PBMCs supplied cDNA or gDNA.

The germline V gene has CDR1 SNHLY and CDR2 FYNNEI. This CDR3 contains 14 residues. V dropped 2 bases and J dropped 4 bases, with 11 bases sitting between them. In the original processing: Scientists estimated how many nucleated cells there were by amplifying reference gene primers. Profiled with immunoSEQ multiplex PCR; TCRdb holds only in-frame clones, not every one. The DNA gave D and trimming, while V, J and clone size come from that table. The table includes under 150,000 clones, less than 90% detected once. This receptor was obtained from a man between 70 and 80 years old with acute or convalescent COVID-19. The material sequenced was peripheral blood. This chain joins TRBV2 and TRBJ1-2; D might be TRBD1 (5 bases). The DNA for the CDR3 is TGTGCCAGCAGTGAAAACCGGGGGGTCTATGGCTACACCTTC. Its protein product is CASSENRGVYGYTF.